This T cell receptor (beta chain) was sequenced during a study of T cells in Graves' hyperthyroidism and ophthalmopathy. This clonotype was counted at least ten times. Its specificity is unknown. Authors of the study amplified TCR beta CDR3 regions from RNA transcripts. First-round RT-PCR of the TCR CDR3 relied on the HTBI primer set. Each CDR3 protein gets one entry after TCRdb re-called the multiplex PCR reads with MiXCR. The repertoire holds around 580,000 distinct CDR3 sequences, with 35% to 55% as singletons. Study-wide results and limits: Clonotypes that were expanded in thyroid above 0.001 mostly appeared in blood too.

Graves' hyperthyroidism was deemed stable absent ophthalmopathy progression within 18 months. In patients aged 18 to 65, hyperthyroidism was newly diagnosed, with duration under 2 months. The study based diagnoses on clinical symptoms, serum thyroxine and TRAb, thyroid ultrasound and orbital computed tomography. This CDR3 region has 11 residues. Germline CDR1 SGHAT, CDR2 FQNNGV. With V trimmed by 10 bases and J by 3 bases, 3 bases remained unmatched. The chain links TRBV11-2 to TRBJ2-7; 7 bases align to TRBD1. This receptor was identified in a woman aged 18-30 years with Graves' hyperthyroidism. The sequenced sample consisted of peripheral blood or thyroid tissue (not recorded which). DNA of the CDR3: TGTGCCACCGGACAGGACTACGAGCAGTACTTC. Its translation: CATGQDYEQYF.